This TCR beta chain was profiled in a study of blood T cell repertoires in COVID-19. Study context: Acute-phase and convalescent COVID-19 samples originated in the United States, Italy and Spain. Sample material is recorded as cDNA or gDNA derived from T cells, B-cell-depleted T cells, or PBMCs.

Original data processing: Amplification with reference gene primers provided the estimates of nucleated cell counts. Clones were sequenced by immunoSEQ multiplex PCR, and TCRdb holds only the in-frame ones, with some missing. V, J and clone size reflect that table, while D and trimming were determined from the DNA. Of 140,000 or so clones in the sample, just under 90% were seen once. Material for sequencing was peripheral blood. This sequence originates from a woman between 45 and 65 years old with active or convalescent COVID-19.

The CDR3 loop reads CASSLGTSGKETQYF. The DNA for the CDR3 is TGTGCCAGCAGTTTAGGGACTAGCGGAAAAGAGACCCAGTACTTC. V is TRBV5-4 and J is TRBJ2-5; 11 bases are a match to TRBD2. V lost 5 bases, J lost 3 bases, and 6 bases stayed unmatched. This CDR3 comprises 15 residues. CDR1 SGHNT and CDR2 YYREEE come from the germline V gene (reference sequence).